The 24 T cell receptor beta chains in this list originate from one sample, sequenced in a study of CD8 T cells in Susac syndrome. An amount of RNA that ranged from 0.5 to 1 ug was reverse transcribed with random hexamers. From the immunoSEQ multiplex PCR reads, TCRdb called clonotypes with MiXCR, one entry per CDR3 protein. This repertoire shows approximately 230,000 distinct CDR3 sequences, 80% to 95% found once; its top ten account for around 0.072%. The sample taken for sequencing was CD4+ T cells from PBMCs. The receptors were gathered from a human donor with multiple sclerosis.

V usage is TRBV7-3 and J usage is TRBJ2-5; 7 bases fit TRBD1. Germline CDR1 and CDR2: SGHTA and FQGTGA. This CDR3 spans 19 amino acids. J lost 5 bases, V lost 1 base, and 19 bases had no gene match. DNA of the CDR3: TGTGCCAGCAGCTTAAAGAGCCCGAGGGACGCTCCCAGGGGGGAGACCCAGTACTTC. Its translation: CASSLKSPRDAPRGETQYF.

The chain is built from TRBV6-1 and TRBJ1-1; no clear D gene. The CDR3 contains 15 residues. Germline assignment: CDR1 MNHNS and CDR2 SASEGT. Trimming left V 5 bases short and J 0 bases short, with 13 bases between. The CDR3 DNA reads as TGTGCCAGCAGTCTTAGGGTTCACCTGAACACTGAAGCTTTCTTT. This codes for CASSLRVHLNTEAFF.

The chain combines TRBV19 with TRBJ2-1, with TRBD1 matching over 9 bases. The trim removed 3 bases at V and 13 bases at J, leaving 10 bases unmatched. This CDR3 spans 14 amino acids. CDR1 and CDR2 (germline): LNHDA, SQIVND (reference sequence). In nucleotides, the CDR3 is TGTGCCAGTAGTATTCGGGGACAGGGAAAAGTCCAGTTCTTC. The encoded protein is CASSIRGQGKVQFF. Drawing the rest from reference TRBV19 and TRBJ2-1, the complete variable domain is DGGITQSPKYLFRKEGQNVTLSCEQNLNHDAMYWYRQDPGQGLRLIYYSQIVNDFQKGDIAEGYSVSREKKESFPLTVTSAQKNPTAFYLCASSIRGQGKVQFFGPGTRLTVL.

V usage is TRBV29-1 and J usage is TRBJ1-6, with TRBD1 as a possible D gene (6 bases). CDR1 is SQVTM and CDR2 is ANQGSEA in the germline V gene. V lost 7 bases and J lost 7, with 14 bases in between. This CDR3 has 13 amino acids. CDR3 nucleotides: TGCAGCGCTATGGGGACACCAAATTCACCCCTCCACTTT. Its protein is CSAMGTPNSPLHF.

The chain employs TRBV3-1 and TRBJ1-3; no definite D call. The CDR3 spans 12 residues. Germline CDR1 reads LGHDT; CDR2 reads YNNKEL (reference sequence). V was cut by 4 bases and J by 4 bases, with 5 bases left in between. CDR3 amino acids: CASSPRGNTIYF. CDR3 coding DNA: TGTGCCAGCAGCCCCCGCGGAAACACCATATATTTT.

This clonotype was counted only a few times. This sequence joins TRBV12-3 or TRBV12-4 and TRBJ2-5; perhaps TRBD2 as D (5 bases). CDR3 length: 15 amino acids. Trimming took 6 bases from V and 2 from J, leaving 16 bases between them. The CDR3 sequence: CASRPSYPDQETQYF. In nucleotides, the CDR3 is TGTGCCAGCAGACCTAGCTATCCAGATCAAGAGACCCAGTACTTC.

The V gene is TRBV24-1, the J gene TRBJ2-5; perhaps TRBD2 as D (6 bases). Germline values: CDR1 KGHDR, CDR2 SFDVKD. The CDR3 length is 13 residues. The V end was cut by 7 bases, the J end by 5 bases, with 13 bases between. CDR3 nucleotides: TGTGCCACCAGCCCCTGGGGGAGGGAGACCCAGTACTTC. This codes for CATSPWGRETQYF.

This clonotype was found a few times. The V call is TRBV7-8, the J call TRBJ2-5; 13 nucleotides match TRBD2. CDR1 SGHVS and CDR2 FQNEAQ come from the germline V gene. After removal of 4 bases from V and 4 bases from J, the junction contained 3 bases not matched to a gene. This CDR3 has 15 residues. In DNA form, the CDR3 reads TGTGCCAGCAGCTCCGGACTAGCGGGAGTAGAGACCCAGTACTTC. It is translated as CASSSGLAGVETQYF. Based on the CDR3 plus reference TRBV7-8 and TRBJ2-5, the full variable domain is GAGVSQSPRYKVAKRGQDVALRCDPISGHVSLFWYQQALGQGPEFLTYFQNEAQLDKSGLPSDRFFAERPEGSVSTLKIQRTQQEDSAVYLCASSSGLAGVETQYFGPGTRLLVL.

The V and J genes are TRBV7-8 and TRBJ2-7; no clear D. The CDR3 is 15 amino acids. With 1 base removed from V and 0 bases from J, the gap between germline ends came to 10 bases. Germline CDR1 is SGHVS and CDR2 is FQNEAQ. The CDR3 DNA reads TGTGCCAGCAGCTTAGTGGTGACTGACTCCTACGAGCAGTACTTC. It translates to CASSLVVTDSYEQYF. Looking up the rest from reference TRBV7-8 and TRBJ2-7 gives the full variable domain: GAGVSQSPRYKVAKRGQDVALRCDPISGHVSLFWYQQALGQGPEFLTYFQNEAQLDKSGLPSDRFFAERPEGSVSTLKIQRTQQEDSAVYLCASSLVVTDSYEQYFGPGTRLTVT.

This clonotype was detected once. The chain combines TRBV27 with TRBJ2-5, with D possibly TRBD2 on 5 matching bases. CDR3 size: 14 residues. V gave up 3 bases and J gave up 2 bases, with 10 bases separating them. CDR1 and CDR2 from the germline V gene are MNHEY and SMNVEV (reference sequence). The CDR3 loop reads CASSFLAGQETQYF. The CDR3 nucleotides read TGTGCCAGCAGTTTCCTAGCTGGTCAAGAGACCCAGTACTTC.

This clonotype occurred once. The chain joins TRBV20-1 to TRBJ2-7; the D gene could be TRBD1 or TRBD2 (6 bases each). Germline loops: CDR1 DFQATT, CDR2 SNEGSKA (reference sequence). Trimming pared 5 bases from V and 0 bases from J, leaving 14 bases between. The CDR3 totals 14 residues. The DNA for the CDR3 is TGCAGTGCTCCGCCGGGGGCTTCCTCCTACGAGCAGTACTTC. This translates into CSAPPGASSYEQYF.

The chain uses TRBV20-1 and TRBJ2-5; 14 nucleotides line up with TRBD2. The junction had 8 bases not matched to a gene; V was cut back by 7 bases and J by 4 bases. From germline, CDR1 is DFQATT and CDR2 SNEGSKA (reference sequence). The CDR3 length is 15 residues. CDR3 protein: CSVHPGTSGGETQYF. DNA for the CDR3: TGCAGTGTCCACCCCGGGACTAGCGGGGGAGAGACCCAGTACTTC.

This chain connects TRBV3-1 to TRBJ2-6; the D gene is possibly TRBD2 (5 bases). The V end was cut by 0 bases, the J end by 3 bases, with 15 bases between. The CDR3 contains 18 residues. Germline CDR1 LGHDT, CDR2 YNNKEL (reference sequence). The CDR3 loop reads CASSQDRLPRGGANVLTF. CDR3 DNA sequence: TGTGCCAGCAGCCAAGATCGTCTTCCCCGGGGTGGGGCCAACGTCCTGACTTTC.

This clonotype was detected once. V is TRBV30 and J is TRBJ2-1; 14 bases fit TRBD2. The trim removed 5 bases at V and 10 bases at J, leaving 7 bases unmatched. Germline CDR1 and CDR2: GTSNPN and SVGIG (reference sequence). This CDR3 is 14 amino acids long. CDR3 sequence: CAWSGTSGRGEQFF. The CDR3 nucleotides read TGTGCCTGGTCGGGGACTAGCGGGAGAGGGGAGCAGTTCTTC.

The V gene is TRBV9, the J gene TRBJ2-2, with D possibly TRBD1 on 6 matching bases. V lost 1 base and J lost 6, with 13 bases in between. CDR1 SGDLS and CDR2 YYNGEE come from the germline V gene. The CDR3 is 15 amino acids. The CDR3 region is CASSVNTGSAGELFF. In nucleotides, the CDR3 is TGTGCCAGCAGCGTAAATACAGGGTCGGCCGGGGAGCTGTTTTTT. The variable domain in full, completed from reference TRBV9 and TRBJ2-2, reads DSGVTQTPKHLITATGQRVTLRCSPRSGDLSVYWYQQSLDQGLQFLIQYYNGEERAKGNILERFSAQQFPDLHSELNLSSLELGDSALYFCASSVNTGSAGELFFGEGSRLTVL.

Here the CDR3 DNA reads TGTGCCAGCAGTTCCCGGACAGGGGGTAGTTCACCCCTCCACTTT. It codes for CASSSRTGGSSPLHF. J is TRBJ1-6 and V is TRBV5-6; 10 bases fit TRBD1. This CDR3 comprises 15 residues. The germline V gene has CDR1 SGHDT and CDR2 YYEEEE. V trimming: 5 bases; J trimming: 9 bases; junction bases outside the gene matches: 8.

J is TRBJ2-7 and V is TRBV6-1; no reliable D call. Germline values: CDR1 MNHNS, CDR2 SASEGT. The CDR3 has 12 amino acids. Trimming cost V 4 bases and J 3 bases, with 7 bases left between them. CDR3 loop: CASSARFYEQYF. As DNA, the CDR3 is TGTGCCAGCAGTGCTAGATTCTACGAGCAGTACTTC.

This chain links TRBV6-1 with TRBJ2-1; 7 nucleotides line up with TRBD1. V lost 4 bases, J lost 9 bases, and 9 bases stayed unmatched. CDR1 and CDR2 (germline): MNHNS, SASEGT. This CDR3 has 14 residues. The CDR3 DNA is TGTGCCAGCAGTGCGACACCTGACAGGGCTGAGCAGTTCTTC. It is translated as CASSATPDRAEQFF.

The genes are TRBV29-1 and TRBJ2-3, with 7 bases aligning to TRBD2. Per germline, CDR1 SQVTM and CDR2 ANQGSEA. V lost 1 base to trimming and J lost 0 bases; unmatched junction nucleotides: 7. CDR3 length: 16 amino acids. This CDR3 reads CSVEGSGASSTDTQYF. The CDR3 DNA reads as TGCAGCGTTGAAGGCAGCGGGGCCTCTAGCACAGATACGCAGTATTTT.

This clonotype was observed a handful of times. J is TRBJ2-7 and V is TRBV7-2; no clear D. Germline V gene data show CDR1 as SGHTA and CDR2 as FQGNSA. CDR3 length: 12 amino acids. Trimming pared 4 bases from V and 0 bases from J, leaving 4 bases between. CDR3: CASSSYSYEQYF. In DNA, the CDR3 is TGTGCCAGCAGCTCCTACTCCTACGAGCAGTACTTC.

The chain is built from TRBV7-9 and TRBJ1-1, with D maybe TRBD1 (6 bases). Germline V lookup: CDR1 SEHNR, CDR2 FQNEAQ (reference sequence). The length of the CDR3 is 12 residues. Trimming took 1 base from V and 8 from J, leaving 8 bases between them. Written as DNA, the CDR3 is TGTGCCAGCAGCTTAGTCGGACAGGAAGCTTTCTTT. Its translation: CASSLVGQEAFF.

The rearrangement joins TRBV6-5 to TRBJ1-2; TRBD1 is a possible D gene (5 bases). Per the germline V gene, CDR1 is MNHEY and CDR2 is SVGAGI. The CDR3 contains 14 residues. Trimming stripped 8 bases from V and 5 bases from J, with 18 bases between. Written as DNA, the CDR3 is TGTGCCAGCCGAACTCCGGGACGCGCATATGGCTACACCTTC. As protein: CASRTPGRAYGYTF.

The chain uses TRBV10-3 and TRBJ2-3; no clear D. Per germline, CDR1 ENHRY and CDR2 SYGVKD. The ends were cut back, 4 bases at V and 2 bases at J, with 13 bases in the middle. The CDR3 extends over 15 amino acids. CDR3 sequence: CAISGTRPPTDTQYF. The CDR3 DNA is TGTGCCATCAGTGGAACCCGCCCACCCACAGATACGCAGTATTTT.

The V and J genes are TRBV7-2 and TRBJ2-2, with D possibly matching TRBD2 (5 bases). V lost 8 bases to trimming and J lost 2 bases, with 15 bases between them. The germline V gene encodes CDR1 SGHTA and CDR2 FQGNSA. The CDR3 consists of 15 residues. For the CDR3, the DNA is TGTGCCAGCCGAACCCTAGCCGTAAACACCGGGGAGCTGTTTTTT. Translation: CASRTLAVNTGELFF.